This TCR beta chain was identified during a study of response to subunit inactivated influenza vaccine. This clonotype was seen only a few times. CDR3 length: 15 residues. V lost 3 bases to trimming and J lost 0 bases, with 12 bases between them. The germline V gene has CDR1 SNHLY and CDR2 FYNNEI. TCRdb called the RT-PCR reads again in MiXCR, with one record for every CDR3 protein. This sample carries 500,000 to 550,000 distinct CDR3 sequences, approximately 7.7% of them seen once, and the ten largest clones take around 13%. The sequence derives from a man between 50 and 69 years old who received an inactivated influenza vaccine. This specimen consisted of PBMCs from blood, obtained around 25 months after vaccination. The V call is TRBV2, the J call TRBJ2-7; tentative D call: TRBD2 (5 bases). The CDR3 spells CASSEQWRASYEQYF. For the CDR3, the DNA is TGTGCCAGCAGTGAGCAGTGGCGGGCCTCCTACGAGCAGTACTTC.